The 10 T cell receptor beta chains reported below all come from one sample, sequenced in a study of beta chain features in type 1 diabetes. The study's findings and limits: TCRB CDR3s from Type 1 diabetes patients were moderately but significantly shorter in all four CD4+ subsets.

These receptors' targets are unknown. Reverse transcribing all isolated RNA meant expressed TCRB transcripts were sequenced. Only in-frame clones appear in the TCRdb table, and some are missing; sequencing was by immunoSEQ multiplex PCR. The sample lists around 690,000 clones; 9.5% to 15% were seen once. Specimen: naive CD4+ T cells from blood. These receptors all stem from a young man with type 1 diabetes.

This clone was counted only a few times. This rearrangement joins TRBV4-2 to TRBJ2-7; D gene ambiguous. Germline loops: CDR1 LGHNA, CDR2 YNFKEQ. The CDR3 runs to 15 residues. V dropped 4 bases and J dropped 2 bases, with 15 bases sitting between them. In nucleotides, the CDR3 is TGTGCCAGCAGCCTCAGCCCCGGGCTCGCCTACGAGCAGTACTTC. Encoded protein: CASSLSPGLAYEQYF.

This clone was counted between two and nine times. The chain uses TRBV15 and TRBJ2-1; D tentatively reads TRBD1 or TRBD2 (6 bases each). The germline gives CDR1 LNHNV, CDR2 YYDKDF (reference sequence). CDR3 length: 16 amino acids. The germline V and J ends were trimmed by 1 base and 2 bases, with 12 bases remaining between them. Here the CDR3 reads CATSRAPGATYNEQFF. The CDR3 nucleotides are TGTGCCACCAGCAGAGCCCCGGGGGCCACCTACAATGAGCAGTTCTTC.

V and J are TRBV5-4 and TRBJ2-3; 8 bases are shared with TRBD2. V lost 7 bases to trimming and J lost 4 bases; unmatched junction nucleotides: 8. The V gene's germline CDR1 is SGHNT and CDR2 YYREEE (reference sequence). This CDR3 comprises 14 residues. The CDR3: CASSSRRGADTQYF. The CDR3 DNA reads TGTGCCAGCTCTTCGAGGCGGGGGGCAGATACGCAGTATTTT.

This clone was recorded a few times. The V call is TRBV2, the J call TRBJ2-1; D uncertain. The germline V gene encodes CDR1 SNHLY and CDR2 FYNNEI. The CDR3 spans 12 residues. The V end lost 2 bases, the J end lost 7 bases, and 6 bases lay between the germline ends. DNA of the CDR3: TGTGCCAGCAGTGAAATAGGTAATGAGCAGTTCTTC. This gives the protein CASSEIGNEQFF.

This clone has more than one count but fewer than ten. The rearrangement uses TRBV11-2 and TRBJ2-7; D is ambiguous. Trimming pared 1 base from V and 2 bases from J, leaving 9 bases between. The CDR3 has 14 residues. Per germline, CDR1 SGHAT and CDR2 FQNNGV. The CDR3 DNA is TGTGCCAGCAGCTTAGTGGGGTTCGCCTACGAGCAGTACTTC. It yields the protein CASSLVGFAYEQYF.

This clone was counted only a few times. The V gene is TRBV5-4, the J gene TRBJ2-1, with 7 positions matching TRBD1. This CDR3 is built from 14 residues. V shed 0 bases, J shed 12 bases, and the junction held 9 bases outside the gene matches. The germline CDR1 and CDR2 sequences are SGHNT and YYREEE (reference sequence). The CDR3 is CASSLGSLGQRQFF. CDR3 bases: TGTGCCAGCAGCTTGGGCTCATTGGGACAGAGGCAGTTCTTC. Based on the CDR3 plus reference TRBV5-4 and TRBJ2-1, the full variable domain is ETGVTQSPTHLIKTRGQQVTLRCSSQSGHNTVSWYQQALGQGPQFIFQYYREEENGRGNFPPRFSGLQFPNYSSELNVNALELDDSALYLCASSLGSLGQRQFFGPGTRLTVL.

On this clone itself: Different DNA sequences within this sample yield the same CDR3. The chain combines TRBV7-2 with TRBJ2-5; a possible D gene is TRBD1 (6 bases). The V gene lost 1 base and the J gene lost 2 bases, with 8 bases spanning the gap. The germline V gene has CDR1 SGHTA and CDR2 FQGNSA. This CDR3 region has 14 residues. The CDR3 nucleotides are TGTGCCAGCAGCTTAGTGCAGGGGCAAGAGACCCAGTACTTC. It specifies CASSLVQGQETQYF. Drawing the rest from reference TRBV7-2 and TRBJ2-5, the complete variable domain is GAGVSQSPSNKVTEKGKDVELRCDPISGHTALYWYRQSLGQGLEFLIYFQGNSAPDKSGLPSDRFSAERTGGSVSTLTIQRTQQEDSAVYLCASSLVQGQETQYFGPGTRLLVL.

There are a few counts of this clone. The chain carries TRBV5-4 and TRBJ2-3, with 13 positions matching TRBD2. Per germline, CDR1 SGHNT and CDR2 YYREEE (reference sequence). Trimming took 2 bases from V and 0 from J; bases not matched to a gene: 6. CDR3 length: 18 amino acids. The CDR3 DNA reads as TGTGCCAGCAGCTTAGAACTAGCGGGGGGGCCCAGCACAGATACGCAGTATTTT. This gives the protein CASSLELAGGPSTDTQYF.

This clone was found a few times. The rearrangement links TRBV11-1 to TRBJ1-1; 8 positions agree with TRBD1. CDR1 is SGHAT, CDR2 FQDESV, per germline (reference sequence). The CDR3 is 15 amino acids. The junction had 4 bases not matched to a gene; V was cut back by 4 bases and J by 0 bases. The CDR3 DNA is TGTGCCAGCAGCTCAAGACAGGGGATGAACACTGAAGCTTTCTTT. This sequence encodes CASSSRQGMNTEAFF.

The V and J genes are TRBV14 and TRBJ2-7; 10 nucleotides align to TRBD1. The length of the CDR3 is 14 residues. Germline CDR1 reads SGHDN; CDR2 reads FVKESK. J lost 7 bases, V lost 4 bases, and 7 bases had no gene match. This chain's CDR3 is CASSPGQGVGEQYF. As DNA, the CDR3 is TGTGCCAGCAGCCCTGGACAGGGGGTAGGGGAGCAGTACTTC.